These 7 T cell receptor beta chains were all obtained from the same sample, sequenced in a study of blood T cells in healthy people across ages. The second PCR ran about 6 to 11 cycles with a sample-barcoded 5' primer and J-beta primers. MiXCR, run by TCRdb on the 5' RACE reads, gives a single entry per CDR3 protein. The top ten clones hold over 2% of a sample with over 1,500,000 distinct CDR3 sequences, around 48% of them seen once. Sequencing input: blood. The origin of the receptors is a woman in her forties in good health.

The chain joins TRBV7-9 to TRBJ1-4, with D unresolved. Germline-derived CDR1 and CDR2 are SEHNR and FQNEAQ (reference sequence). The CDR3 has 16 amino acids. V lost 1 base to trimming and J lost 5 bases, with 14 bases between them. CDR3 bases: TGTGCCAGCAGCTTAGTGGCCAGTTCTCCCAATGAAAAACTGTTTTTT. Translated: CASSLVASSPNEKLFF.

In its sample, this clonotype was seen once. The chain couples TRBV15 to TRBJ1-5, with TRBD1 identical over 7 bases. This CDR3 has 17 residues. Looked up from germline, CDR1 is LNHNV and CDR2 is YYDKDF (reference sequence). The V gene end was trimmed by 1 base and the J gene end by 0 bases; junction bases not matched to a gene: 6. CDR3 nucleotides: TGTGCCACCAGCAGAGGGGACAGCAGTTATAGCAATCAGCCCCAGCATTTT. Its translation is CATSRGDSSYSNQPQHF.

J is TRBJ2-5 and V is TRBV6-2 or TRBV6-3; 10 bases line up with TRBD1. The CDR3 contains 13 residues. V gave up 6 bases and J gave up 11 bases; unmatched junction bases: 9. Germline loops: CDR1 MNHEY, CDR2 SVGEGT. CDR3 coding DNA: TGTGCCAGCAGAAGACAGGGGGCGGTTGTGCAGTACTTC. Its protein product is CASRRQGAVVQYF.

V usage is TRBV19 and J usage is TRBJ2-7; D perhaps matches TRBD1 (5 bases). The end of the DNA fits TRBJ2-5 better, so the J call may be wrong. CDR3 length equals 13 residues. Germline lookup yields CDR1 LNHDA and CDR2 SQIVND (reference sequence). The CDR3 protein is CASRRVATETQYF. CDR3 DNA: TGTGCCAGTCGCAGGGTAGCCACAGAGACCCAGTACTTC.

The chain is built from TRBV12-3 or TRBV12-4 and TRBJ1-6; the D is unclear. The ends were cut back, 3 bases at V and 0 bases at J, with 6 bases in the middle. This CDR3 is 15 amino acids long. CDR3 residues: CASSLMSSYNSPLHF. CDR3 bases: TGTGCCAGCAGTTTGATGAGCTCCTATAATTCACCCCTCCACTTT.

This chain connects TRBV7-2 to TRBJ1-6, with D possibly TRBD1 on 5 matching bases. Trimming removed 4 bases at V and 3 bases at J, with 16 bases between. CDR1 is SGHTA and CDR2 is FQGNSA in the germline V gene. This CDR3 has 17 residues. CDR3 DNA: TGTGCCAGCAGCTCGACCAACCGGGGCCTCTATAATTCACCCCTCCACTTT. Translating gives CASSSTNRGLYNSPLHF.

The rearrangement links TRBV5-6 to TRBJ2-1; a possible D gene is TRBD2 (5 bases). Germline V CDR1 and CDR2: SGHDT, YYEEEE. The CDR3 spans 16 residues. Trimming took 7 bases from V and 5 from J, leaving 22 bases between them. The CDR3 DNA reads as TGTGCCAGCGGCGCCCTGCCGGGGATGAAAGACAATGAGCAGTTCTTC. It codes for CASGALPGMKDNEQFF.